Below are 29 T cell receptor beta chains sequenced from a single sample in a study of human thymus T cells (dated by TCRdb to 2020 to 2021). Library generation was performed with the immunoSEQ multiplex PCR assay. The clones in this table, taken by TCRdb from immuneACCESS, are in-frame only. Not every clone is retained; where verified, under half of the shortfall comes from an unresolved V gene, and the cause of the rest is unknown. The sample contains roughly 60,000 clones, nearly 95% of them found a single time. The ten most abundant clones make up about 6.5% of the sample. The material sequenced was blood. All receptors derive from a boy in the first two years of life with a congenital heart defect but otherwise immunologically healthy.

This chain links TRBV6-4 with TRBJ2-5, with 8 bases aligning to TRBD2. The end of the DNA fits TRBJ2-7 better, so the J call may be wrong. This CDR3 spans 17 amino acids. CDR1 and CDR2 (germline): MRHNA, SNTAGT. CDR3 residues: CASSDLASGLRSYEQYF. DNA for the CDR3: TGTGCCAGCAGTGACTTGGCTAGCGGGCTTCGATCCTACGAGCAGTACTTC.

The chain has TRBV2 and TRBJ2-2; TRBD2 aligns across 11 bases. The J segment lost 7 bases and the V segment lost 5 bases, leaving 6 bases of the junction unmatched. This CDR3 contains 15 residues. Germline V gives CDR1 SNHLY, CDR2 FYNNEI. The CDR3 protein is CASSTSGRIGGELFF. The CDR3 DNA follows: TGTGCCAGCAGTACTAGCGGGAGAATCGGCGGGGAGCTGTTTTTT. Combining the CDR3 with reference TRBV2 and TRBJ2-2 gives the whole variable domain EPEVTQTPSHQVTQMGQEVILRCVPISNHLYFYWYRQILGQKVEFLVSFYNNEISEKSEIFDDQFSVERPDGSNFTLKIRSTKLEDSAMYFCASSTSGRIGGELFFGEGSRLTVL.

The rearrangement uses TRBV19 and TRBJ1-1; D not resolved. Germline CDR1 is LNHDA and CDR2 is SQIVND (reference sequence). The CDR3 loop spans 16 amino acids. Trimming took off 1 base at V and 0 bases at J, with 12 bases between the two ends. CDR3 nucleotides: TGTGCCAGTAGTATAGGGGTGCGGTGGATGAACACTGAAGCTTTCTTT. This codes for CASSIGVRWMNTEAFF.

The rearrangement links TRBV7-2 to TRBJ1-2; 9 bases map to TRBD1. V was pared by 1 base and J by 3 bases, with 6 bases of the junction left unmatched. Germline V gene lookup returns CDR1 SGHTA and CDR2 FQGNSA. The CDR3 runs 16 residues. The CDR3 DNA reads TGTGCCAGCAGCTTAGAGCCGAACAGGGGGCACTATGGCTACACCTTC. Encoded protein: CASSLEPNRGHYGYTF.

As to this clone: A read error may account for a junction end that differs from germline. V and J are TRBV7-3 and TRBJ2-5; a weak D match, TRBD1 (6 bases). CDR1 SGHTA and CDR2 FQGTGA come from the germline V gene. CDR3 length: 15 amino acids. The CDR3 spells CASSLTGTNKETQYF. The CDR3 DNA sequence: TGTGCCAGCAGCCTAACCGGGACAAATAAAGAGACCCAGTACTTC.

V is TRBV7-2 and J is TRBJ1-2; D is unresolved. The germline V gene has CDR1 SGHTA and CDR2 FQGNSA. V was shortened by 5 bases and J by 4 bases, with 8 bases between the two germline ends. This CDR3 spans 12 amino acids. The CDR3 loop reads CASSRSFYGYTF. The CDR3, as DNA: TGTGCCAGCAGCCGAAGCTTCTATGGCTACACCTTC.

The chain uses TRBV19 and TRBJ2-7; D ambiguous. The CDR3 totals 11 residues. Trimming cost V 9 bases and J 3 bases, with 9 bases left between them. The germline V gene encodes CDR1 LNHDA and CDR2 SQIVND (reference sequence). The CDR3 sequence is CASGGVYEQYF. CDR3 coding DNA: TGTGCCAGCGGTGGGGTCTACGAGCAGTACTTC.

The chain links TRBV7-2 to TRBJ2-3, with TRBD2 matching 12 bases. This CDR3 is built from 17 residues. The germline V gene encodes CDR1 SGHTA and CDR2 FQGNSA. Germline trimming cut 2 bases from V and 6 bases from J; bases unmatched to any gene: 9. The CDR3 coding sequence is TGTGCCAGCAGCTTAAGGACTAGCGGGGCCCCACAGGATACGCAGTATTTT. As protein: CASSLRTSGAPQDTQYF.

The chain has TRBV27 and TRBJ2-1; D perhaps matches TRBD1 (7 bases). Trimming cost V 3 bases and J 0 bases, with 9 bases left between them. From germline, CDR1 is MNHEY and CDR2 SMNVEV (reference sequence). The CDR3 extends over 15 amino acids. CDR3 sequence reads: CASSFQGGSYNEQFF. CDR3 DNA: TGTGCCAGCAGTTTTCAGGGGGGCTCCTACAATGAGCAGTTCTTC.

The rearrangement joins TRBV27 to TRBJ2-7; D remains ambiguous. With 1 base removed from V and 3 bases from J, the gap between germline ends came to 13 bases. The CDR3 is 15 amino acids. Germline V gene data show CDR1 as MNHEY and CDR2 as SMNVEV (reference sequence). The CDR3 region is CASSLLGVNHYEQYF. The CDR3, as DNA: TGTGCCAGCAGTTTATTAGGCGTAAACCACTACGAGCAGTACTTC.

The V call is TRBV4-1, the J call TRBJ1-5; 8 positions match TRBD1. Germline V gives CDR1 MGHRA, CDR2 YSYEKL. The CDR3 loop spans 15 amino acids. V dropped 1 base and J dropped 5; count of bases not matched to a gene: 4. This CDR3 is CASSQGTGWDQPQHF. DNA for the CDR3: TGCGCCAGCAGCCAAGGGACAGGGTGGGATCAGCCCCAGCATTTT.

The chain recombines TRBV2 with TRBJ2-1; D not resolved. The germline V gene encodes CDR1 SNHLY and CDR2 FYNNEI. This CDR3 has 12 amino acids. V lost 7 bases, J lost 7 bases, and 11 bases lay in between. This chain's CDR3 is CASKKVRNEQFF. DNA of the CDR3: TGTGCCAGCAAGAAGGTCAGGAATGAGCAGTTCTTC.

Remarks on this clone: This specimen includes other DNA sequences encoding the same CDR3. This chain joins TRBV6-1 and TRBJ1-2, with D maybe TRBD1 (5 bases). Germline lookup yields CDR1 MNHNS and CDR2 SASEGT. The ends were cut back, 1 base at V and 4 bases at J, with 7 bases in the middle. The CDR3 totals 13 residues. The CDR3 nucleotides are TGTGCCAGCAGTGAAGGCGGGGCCTATGGCTACACCTTC. The encoded protein is CASSEGGAYGYTF.

V usage is TRBV9 and J usage is TRBJ1-2; 9 nucleotides line up with TRBD1. CDR3 length equals 18 residues. Germline loops: CDR1 SGDLS, CDR2 YYNGEE. V shed 0 bases and J 1 base; nucleotides not matched to a gene: 10. The CDR3 region is CASSVARDRGIGNYGYTF. DNA for the CDR3: TGTGCCAGCAGCGTAGCTCGAGACAGGGGGATAGGTAACTATGGCTACACCTTC. Supplemented by reference TRBV9 and TRBJ1-2, the full variable domain reads DSGVTQTPKHLITATGQRVTLRCSPRSGDLSVYWYQQSLDQGLQFLIQYYNGEERAKGNILERFSAQQFPDLHSELNLSSLELGDSALYFCASSVARDRGIGNYGYTFGSGTRLTVV.

This clone was seen a single time. CDR3 coding DNA: TGTGCCTGGAGCCCCCCGGGATGGGTCCCCGGGGAGCTGTTTTTT. It translates to CAWSPPGWVPGELFF. The chain couples TRBV30 to TRBJ2-2; possible D gene TRBD2, 5 bases. V shed 3 bases and J shed 6 bases, with 17 bases lying between them. CDR1 is GTSNPN, CDR2 SVGIG, per germline (reference sequence). The CDR3 consists of 15 residues.

The chain uses TRBV28 and TRBJ1-1, with 8 bases fitting TRBD1. The CDR3 covers 15 residues. The germline V gene has CDR1 MDHEN and CDR2 SYDVKM. Trimming took 7 bases from V and 7 from J; bases not matched to a gene: 14. CDR3 in DNA: TGTGCCAGCACCTCAGCTTGGGACAGGCGTCATGAAGCTTTCTTT. The encoded protein is CASTSAWDRRHEAFF.

The chain combines TRBV9 with TRBJ2-7, with 8 nucleotides matching TRBD2. This CDR3 comprises 14 residues. The V segment lost 0 bases and the J segment 6 bases; nucleotides outside the gene matches: 5. Germline values: CDR1 SGDLS, CDR2 YYNGEE. CDR3 sequence: CASSVGVAGREQYF. CDR3 sequence (DNA): TGTGCCAGCAGCGTAGGGGTAGCGGGGCGCGAGCAGTACTTC. The whole variable domain, filled in from reference TRBV9 and TRBJ2-7, reads DSGVTQTPKHLITATGQRVTLRCSPRSGDLSVYWYQQSLDQGLQFLIQYYNGEERAKGNILERFSAQQFPDLHSELNLSSLELGDSALYFCASSVGVAGREQYFGPGTRLTVT.

J is TRBJ1-2 and V is TRBV30; 8 bases agree with TRBD1. The CDR3 spans 13 residues. Germline trimming cut 1 base from V and 6 bases from J; bases unmatched to any gene: 4. Germline V gene sequence: CDR1 GTSNPN, CDR2 SVGIG (reference sequence). The CDR3 here is CAWSAPTGDGYTF. In DNA, the CDR3 is TGTGCCTGGAGTGCTCCGACAGGGGATGGCTACACCTTC.

A single count supports this clone. The gene calls are TRBV27 and TRBJ2-2; TRBD2 agrees at 11 bases. Trimming took 5 bases from V and 5 from J; bases not matched to a gene: 10. The CDR3 contains 17 residues. Germline CDR1 reads MNHEY; CDR2 reads SMNVEV (reference sequence). The DNA for the CDR3 is TGTGCCAGCAGTCGTACCATACTAGCGGGAGATACCGGGGAGCTGTTTTTT. Translation gives CASSRTILAGDTGELFF.

This clone appeared once. The chain joins TRBV7-9 to TRBJ1-3; D is undetermined. Germline CDR1 and CDR2: SEHNR and FQNEAQ (reference sequence). This CDR3 is 15 amino acids long. V was trimmed by 7 bases and J by 0 bases, leaving 13 bases between them. The CDR3 protein is CASTLATLSGNTIYF. The CDR3 DNA sequence: TGTGCCAGCACCCTAGCGACACTCTCTGGAAACACCATATATTTT. The variable domain in full, with the rest retrieved from reference TRBV7-9 and TRBJ1-3, is DTGVSQNPRHKITKRGQNVTFRCDPISEHNRLYWYRQTLGQGPEFLTYFQNEAQLEKSRLLSDRFSAERPKGSFSTLEIQRTEQGDSAMYLCASTLATLSGNTIYFGEGSWLTVV.

This clone was recorded a few times. The J gene is TRBJ1-1, the V gene TRBV5-1, with TRBD1 identical over 8 bases. The CDR3 length is 15 residues. J gave up 0 bases and V 5 bases, and 6 bases lay outside the gene matches. In germline, CDR1 is SGHRS, CDR2 YFSETQ. The CDR3 DNA follows: TGCGCCAGCAGATACGGACAGGGACTGAACACTGAAGCTTTCTTT. Translated, it gives CASRYGQGLNTEAFF. Full variable domain (missing parts from reference TRBV5-1 and TRBJ1-1): KAGVTQTPRYLIKTRGQQVTLSCSPISGHRSVSWYQQTPGQGLQFLFEYFSETQRNKGNFPGRFSGRQFSNSRSEMNVSTLELGDSALYLCASRYGQGLNTEAFFGQGTRLTVV.

V is TRBV2 and J is TRBJ2-5, with 13 nucleotides matching TRBD2. The CDR3 extends over 16 amino acids. With 8 bases clipped from V and 2 bases from J, the junction kept 8 bases outside the gene matches. Germline CDR1 and CDR2: SNHLY and FYNNEI. DNA for the CDR3: TGTGCCAGCCTTAGGGGGGGACTAGCGGGGCAAGAGACCCAGTACTTC. This sequence encodes CASLRGGLAGQETQYF.

This chain links TRBV28 with TRBJ1-4, with D possibly being TRBD1 (6 bases). Germline V lookup: CDR1 MDHEN, CDR2 SYDVKM. Trimming removed 3 bases at V and 7 bases at J, with 9 bases between. This CDR3 has 13 amino acids. CDR3 nucleotides: TGTGCCAGCAGTTTTGGGGGGCCTGAAAAACTGTTTTTT. It codes for CASSFGGPEKLFF.

CDR3 bases: TGTGCCAGCCGGACGGGGGGGGACGGCACAGATACGCAGTATTTT. Translation gives CASRTGGDGTDTQYF. The gene calls are TRBV5-4 and TRBJ2-3; 8 bases fit TRBD2. With 7 bases clipped from V and 1 base from J, the junction kept 8 bases outside the gene matches. This CDR3 comprises 15 residues. Germline CDR1 is SGHNT and CDR2 is YYREEE (reference sequence).

The chain carries TRBV7-3 and TRBJ2-1, with TRBD2 matching 13 bases. Per germline, CDR1 SGHTA and CDR2 FQGTGA. Unmatched junction bases numbered 6, after V lost 5 bases and J lost 5 bases. The CDR3 contains 16 residues. CDR3 residues: CASSISGTSGDNEQFF. The CDR3 DNA reads TGTGCCAGCAGCATTTCCGGGACTAGCGGGGACAATGAGCAGTTCTTC.

V is TRBV7-2 and J is TRBJ2-5; D uncertain. With 5 bases removed from V and 2 bases from J, the gap between germline ends came to 3 bases. Germline CDR1 SGHTA, CDR2 FQGNSA. CDR3 length: 11 residues. This CDR3 is CASSVQETQYF. The CDR3 DNA reads as TGTGCCAGCAGCGTACAAGAGACCCAGTACTTC.

As to this clone: Germline and junction disagree at one end, which may indicate a read error. The genes are TRBV6-1 and TRBJ2-3; 11 bases line up with TRBD2. Germline V CDR1 and CDR2: MNHNS, SASEGT. CDR3 length equals 14 residues. CDR3 sequence reads: CASTLAGGQDTRYF. In DNA, the CDR3 is TGTGCCAGCACCCTAGCGGGAGGACAGGATACGCGGTATTTT.

This clone was found once. This sequence joins TRBV7-3 and TRBJ2-3; TRBD2 aligns across 8 bases. The junction had 6 bases not matched to a gene; V was cut back by 3 bases and J by 4 bases. The CDR3 is 15 residues long. Germline V gives CDR1 SGHTA, CDR2 FQGTGA. The CDR3 DNA follows: TGTGCCAGCAGCTTGACTAGCGCTGTCCCAGATACGCAGTATTTT. As protein: CASSLTSAVPDTQYF. Full variable domain (missing parts from reference TRBV7-3 and TRBJ2-3): GAGVSQTPSNKVTEKGKYVELRCDPISGHTALYWYRQSLGQGPEFLIYFQGTGAADDSGLPNDRFFAVRPEGSVSTLKIQRTERGDSAVYLCASSLTSAVPDTQYFGPGTRLTVL.

The J gene is TRBJ2-3, the V gene TRBV4-3; weak D call: TRBD1 (7 bases). V was clipped by 5 bases and J by 7 bases, with 16 bases between them. This CDR3 has 14 residues. CDR1 is LGHNA, CDR2 YSLEER, per germline. The CDR3 nucleotides are TGCGCCAGCAGCGATACAGGGGCGGGGAATACGCAGTATTTT. Amino acid sequence: CASSDTGAGNTQYF.